This T cell receptor beta chain was recovered during a study of T cells after yellow fever vaccination. Whole-study results and caveats: Clones from primary vaccination mostly reappeared after the booster (around 96% CD4, over 85% CD8). Any FACS-sorted repertoire could hold abundant clonotypes that contaminate it from the bulk population. The appearance of a small share of clonotypes in both CD4 and CD8 compartments was observed.

This clonotype was observed many times. Its antigen is currently unknown. They built TCR cDNA with 5'RACE template switching, a step that put in a universal primer site and UMIs. TCRdb re-derived calls from the 5' RACE reads in MiXCR, one entry per CDR3 protein. This table has 200,000 to 300,000 distinct CDR3 sequences, roughly 3.7% appearing once. The CDR3 runs 15 residues. Germline V gene data show CDR1 as SGHTA and CDR2 as FQGNSA. V was clipped by 5 bases and J by 4 bases, with 17 bases between them. The gene calls are TRBV7-2 and TRBJ1-2; D might be TRBD1 (5 bases). The source material was PBMCs, sampled 15 days after the yellow fever booster vaccination. The sequence came from a man between 18 and 35 years old who received the YFV17D yellow fever vaccine. The CDR3 region has the DNA TGTGCCAGCAGCCTATGGGGCGCCAGGAGCTATGGCTACACCTTC. The encoded protein is CASSLWGARSYGYTF.